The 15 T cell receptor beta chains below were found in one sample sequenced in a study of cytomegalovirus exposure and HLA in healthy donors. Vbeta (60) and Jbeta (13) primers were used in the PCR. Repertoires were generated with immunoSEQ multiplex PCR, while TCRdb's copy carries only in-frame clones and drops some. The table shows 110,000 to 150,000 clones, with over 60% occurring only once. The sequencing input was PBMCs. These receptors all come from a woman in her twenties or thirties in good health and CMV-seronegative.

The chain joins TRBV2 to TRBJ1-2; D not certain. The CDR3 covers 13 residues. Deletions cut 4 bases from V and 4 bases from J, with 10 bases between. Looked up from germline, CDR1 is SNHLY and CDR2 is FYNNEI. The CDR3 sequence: CASSVVTAYGYTF. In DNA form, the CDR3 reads TGTGCCAGCAGTGTAGTAACCGCCTATGGCTACACCTTC.

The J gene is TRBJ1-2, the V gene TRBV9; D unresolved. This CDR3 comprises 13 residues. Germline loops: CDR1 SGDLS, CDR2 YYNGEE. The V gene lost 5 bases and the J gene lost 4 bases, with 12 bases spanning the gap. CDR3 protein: CASSDSGIYGYTF. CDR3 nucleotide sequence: TGTGCCAGCAGTGATAGCGGGATCTATGGCTACACCTTC.

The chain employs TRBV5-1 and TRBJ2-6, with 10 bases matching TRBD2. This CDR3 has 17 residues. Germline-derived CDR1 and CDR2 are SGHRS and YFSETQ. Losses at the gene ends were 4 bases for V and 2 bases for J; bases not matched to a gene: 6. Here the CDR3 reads CASSQNLAGAGANVLTF. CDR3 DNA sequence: TGCGCCAGCAGCCAGAATCTAGCGGGGGCTGGGGCCAACGTCCTGACTTTC.

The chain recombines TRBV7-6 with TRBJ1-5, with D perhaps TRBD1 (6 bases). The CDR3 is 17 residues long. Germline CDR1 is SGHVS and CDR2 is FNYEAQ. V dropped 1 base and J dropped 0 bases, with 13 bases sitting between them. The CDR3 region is CASSLGQATSSNQPQHF. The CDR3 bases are TGTGCCAGCAGCTTAGGACAGGCGACGAGTAGCAATCAGCCCCAGCATTTT.

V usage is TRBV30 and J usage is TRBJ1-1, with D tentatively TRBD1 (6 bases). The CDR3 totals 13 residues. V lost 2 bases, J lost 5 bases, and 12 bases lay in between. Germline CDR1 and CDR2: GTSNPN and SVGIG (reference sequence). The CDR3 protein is CAWSPDRGTEAFF. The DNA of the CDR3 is TGTGCCTGGAGTCCGGACAGAGGGACTGAAGCTTTCTTT.

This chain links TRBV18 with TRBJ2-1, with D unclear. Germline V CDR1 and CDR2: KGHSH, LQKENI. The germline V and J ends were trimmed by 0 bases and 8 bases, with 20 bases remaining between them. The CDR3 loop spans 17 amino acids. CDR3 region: CASSPPRPTGWWYEQFF. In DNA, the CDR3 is TGTGCCAGCTCACCACCTCGACCCACCGGGTGGTGGTATGAGCAGTTCTTC.

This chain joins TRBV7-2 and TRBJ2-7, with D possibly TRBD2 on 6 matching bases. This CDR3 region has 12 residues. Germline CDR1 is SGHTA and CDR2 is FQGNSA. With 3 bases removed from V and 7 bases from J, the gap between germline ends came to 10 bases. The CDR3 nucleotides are TGTGCCAGCAGCTTGCGGGGTGGGGAGCAGTACTTC. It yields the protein CASSLRGGEQYF.

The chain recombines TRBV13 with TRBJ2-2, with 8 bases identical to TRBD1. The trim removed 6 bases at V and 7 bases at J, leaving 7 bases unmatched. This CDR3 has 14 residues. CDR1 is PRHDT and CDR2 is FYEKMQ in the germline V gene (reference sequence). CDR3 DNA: TGTGCCAGCAGGCGCAGGGGACAGGTCGGGGAGCTGTTTTTT. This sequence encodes CASRRRGQVGELFF.

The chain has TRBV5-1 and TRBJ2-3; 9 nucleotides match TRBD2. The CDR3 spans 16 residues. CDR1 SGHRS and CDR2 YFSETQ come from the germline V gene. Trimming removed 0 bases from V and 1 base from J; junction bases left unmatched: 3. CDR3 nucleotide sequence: TGCGCCAGCAGCTTGGATTTAGCGGGGGGCACAGATACGCAGTATTTT. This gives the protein CASSLDLAGGTDTQYF.

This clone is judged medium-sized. CDR3 sequence: CASSLVASGGGEQFF. The CDR3 nucleotides are TGTGCCAGCAGCTTAGTGGCTAGCGGGGGAGGAGAGCAGTTCTTC. V gene TRBV7-6 combines with J gene TRBJ2-1; 10 nucleotides line up with TRBD2. The V and J ends lost 1 base and 10 bases, in that order; junction bases with no gene match: 7. Germline CDR1 and CDR2: SGHVS and FNYEAQ. The CDR3 consists of 15 residues.

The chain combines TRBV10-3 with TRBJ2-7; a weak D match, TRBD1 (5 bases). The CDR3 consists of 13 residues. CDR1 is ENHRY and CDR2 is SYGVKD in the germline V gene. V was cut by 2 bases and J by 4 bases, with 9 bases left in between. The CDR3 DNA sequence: TGTGCCATCAGTGAGGCGGCAGGGTACGAGCAGTACTTC. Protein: CAISEAAGYEQYF.

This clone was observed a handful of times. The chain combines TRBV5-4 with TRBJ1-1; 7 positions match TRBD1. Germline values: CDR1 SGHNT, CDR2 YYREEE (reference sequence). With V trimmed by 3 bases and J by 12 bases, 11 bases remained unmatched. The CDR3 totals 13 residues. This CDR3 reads CASSYGTATSPFF. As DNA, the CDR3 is TGTGCCAGCAGCTATGGGACAGCCACAAGCCCTTTCTTT. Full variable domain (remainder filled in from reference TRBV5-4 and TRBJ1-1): ETGVTQSPTHLIKTRGQQVTLRCSSQSGHNTVSWYQQALGQGPQFIFQYYREEENGRGNFPPRFSGLQFPNYSSELNVNALELDDSALYLCASSYGTATSPFFGQGTRLTVV.

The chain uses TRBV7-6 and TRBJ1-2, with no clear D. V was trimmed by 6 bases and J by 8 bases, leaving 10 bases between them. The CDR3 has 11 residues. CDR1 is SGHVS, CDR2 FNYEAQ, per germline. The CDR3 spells CASRNSGGYTF. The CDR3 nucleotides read TGTGCCAGCAGGAACAGCGGGGGCTACACCTTC.

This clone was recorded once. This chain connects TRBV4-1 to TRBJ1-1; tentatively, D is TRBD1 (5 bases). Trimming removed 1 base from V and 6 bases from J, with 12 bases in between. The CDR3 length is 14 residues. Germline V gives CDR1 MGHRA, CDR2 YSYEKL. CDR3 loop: CASSQARVVAEAFF. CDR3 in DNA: TGCGCCAGCAGCCAAGCCAGGGTAGTCGCTGAAGCTTTCTTT.

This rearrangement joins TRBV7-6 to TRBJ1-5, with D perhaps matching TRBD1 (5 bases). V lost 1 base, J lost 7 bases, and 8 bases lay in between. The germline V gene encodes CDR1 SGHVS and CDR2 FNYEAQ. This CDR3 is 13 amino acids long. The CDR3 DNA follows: TGTGCCAGCAGCTTAGGGGGGGGACAGCCCCAGCATTTT. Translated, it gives CASSLGGGQPQHF.